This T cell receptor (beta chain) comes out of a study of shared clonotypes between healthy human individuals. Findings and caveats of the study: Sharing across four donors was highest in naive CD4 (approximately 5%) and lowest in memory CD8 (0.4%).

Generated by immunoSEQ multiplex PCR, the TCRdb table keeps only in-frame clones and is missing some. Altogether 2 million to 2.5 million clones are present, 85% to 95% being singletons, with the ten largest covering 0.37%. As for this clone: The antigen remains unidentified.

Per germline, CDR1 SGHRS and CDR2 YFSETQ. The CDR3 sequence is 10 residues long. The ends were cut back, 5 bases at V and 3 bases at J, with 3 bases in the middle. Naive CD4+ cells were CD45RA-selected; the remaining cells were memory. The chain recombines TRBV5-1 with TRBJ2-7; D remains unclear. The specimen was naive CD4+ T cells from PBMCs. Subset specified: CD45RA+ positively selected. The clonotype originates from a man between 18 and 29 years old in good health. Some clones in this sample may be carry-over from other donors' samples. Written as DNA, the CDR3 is TGCGCCAGCAGTGGCTACGAGCAGTACTTC. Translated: CASSGYEQYF.